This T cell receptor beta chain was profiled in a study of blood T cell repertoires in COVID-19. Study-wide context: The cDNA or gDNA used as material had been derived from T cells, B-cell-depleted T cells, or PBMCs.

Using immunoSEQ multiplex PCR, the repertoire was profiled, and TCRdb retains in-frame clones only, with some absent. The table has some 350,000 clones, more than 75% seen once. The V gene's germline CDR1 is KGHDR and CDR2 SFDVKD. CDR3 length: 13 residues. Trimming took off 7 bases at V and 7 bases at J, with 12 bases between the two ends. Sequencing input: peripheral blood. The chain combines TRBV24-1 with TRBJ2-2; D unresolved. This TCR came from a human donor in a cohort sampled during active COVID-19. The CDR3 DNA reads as TGTGCCACCAGCCTAACTTTTTTCGGGGAGCTGTTTTTT. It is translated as CATSLTFFGELFF.